This T cell receptor (beta chain) was captured by sequencing in a study of CD8 T cells in Susac syndrome (dated by TCRdb to between 2018 and 2021). General notes on the study: The study used repertoire sequencing to test whether antigen drove CD8+ T cell activation and differentiation in Susac syndrome. CD8+ T cell repertoire clonality was compared between more than ten healthy donors, around 14 Susac syndrome patients and about 15 multiple sclerosis patients.

With respect to this clonotype: Its antigen target is currently unknown. The record has no base qualities; no much larger clone is one base away.

Peripheral blood CD8+ and CD4+ T cells from healthy donors, Susac syndrome patients and multiple sclerosis patients were profiled by high-throughput TCR beta sequencing. Multiple sclerosis controls were treatment-naive patients with stable or active relapsing-remitting disease fulfilling revised McDonald criteria. Bulk CD8+ and CD4+ T cells were purified by magnetic negative isolation, while CD8+ TEMRA cells were enriched using FACS. Blood was collected in EDTA tubes and processed within 24 hours, with PBMCs isolated through density gradient centrifugation. PBMCs intended for TCR sequencing were cryopreserved in liquid nitrogen and thawed later in a water bath at 37 degrees C. The sorted or isolated CD4+, CD8+ and CD8+ TEMRA cells had a purity of 90% or higher. General study outcomes and caveats: The number of individuals in the TCR sequencing and HLA analysis was acknowledged as relatively small.

Inclusive of the bounding cysteine and phenylalanine, the CDR3 is 16 residues long. The DNA shown is the 48-base CDR3, in frame from base 1. CDR1 and CDR2, per the germline V gene (reference sequence), are LNHDA and SQIVND. V gives up 6 bases and J gives up 2 bases, and the segment between their germline ends measures 18 bases. RNA was extracted using the RNeasy kit, and roughly 0.5 to 1 ug of the RNA was reverse transcribed with random hexamers. The immunoSEQ multiplex PCR assay, covering 54 Vbeta and 13 Jbeta segments, was used to amplify TCR beta CDR3 regions. To correct PCR amplification bias, a synthetic template baseline was used for both primer optimization and computational correction. Processing in the source paper ran as follows. Reads were annotated to V, D and J genes according to IMGT and were analyzed with immunoSEQ Analyzer, with only productive sequences retained. Clonality was computed as one minus Shannon entropy normalized by log2 of the number of productive unique sequences. Public and private clones were assessed among the 100 most prevalent clones of each patient and control. Clones were defined as Susac-specific when absent from the healthy and MS cohorts, from 1052 published viral clones and from other ImmuneACCESS disease sequences. TCRdb reprocessed the public reads (quality trimming at Q25 with fastp, clone calling with MiXCR) and kept in-frame beta chains. Each CDR3 protein gets just one entry, which takes the most common genes and DNA from the rows behind it. The V and J calls were not made by the authors but by TCRdb's processing. The table for this sample lists over 350,000 distinct CDR3 sequences; around 83% of them were counted only once. The top ten clonotypes cover more than 0.09% of the sample.

Sequences were obtained from CD8+ T cells from PBMCs. This chain is built from TRBV19 and TRBJ2-3; 6 matching bases give a weak D call of TRBD2. This clonotype originated in a human donor with multiple sclerosis. The DNA is TGTGCCAGTAGGCTCCGGGACTGGGAAATCACAGATACGCAGTATTTT. This sequence encodes CASRLRDWEITDTQYF. With the rest looked up from the reference TRBV19 and TRBJ2-3 genes rather than sequenced, the full variable domain is DGGITQSPKYLFRKEGQNVTLSCEQNLNHDAMYWYRQDPGQGLRLIYYSQIVNDFQKGDIAEGYSVSREKKESFPLTVTSAQKNPTAFYLCASRLRDWEITDTQYFGPGTRLTVL.